This T cell receptor (beta chain) was captured by sequencing in a study of blood T cell repertoires in COVID-19. The overall study: Samples representing acute and convalescent COVID-19 were sourced from the United States, Italy and Spain. In each case, the material was cDNA or gDNA derived from T cells, B-cell-depleted T cells, or PBMCs.

Germline loops: CDR1 SGHRS, CDR2 YFSETQ. V gave up 2 bases and J gave up 6 bases; unmatched junction bases: 7. The CDR3 is made up of 16 amino acids. TCRdb's copy holds only in-frame clones and misses some; the assay was immunoSEQ multiplex PCR. The sample includes approximately 190,000 clones, 80% to 85% of them seen just once. This chain joins TRBV5-1 and TRBJ1-6, with 8 bases lining up with TRBD1. Sequencing was performed on peripheral blood. This sequence originates from a woman aged 40 to 50 with acute or convalescent COVID-19. This chain's CDR3 is CASSFIPGQVNSPLHF. The CDR3 DNA reads TGCGCCAGCAGCTTTATCCCGGGACAGGTTAATTCACCCCTCCACTTT.